This T cell receptor (beta chain) came from a study of shared clonotypes between healthy human individuals. The V and J ends lost 1 base and 2 bases, in that order; junction bases with no gene match: 0. CDR3 size: 14 residues. From germline, CDR1 is SGHRS and CDR2 YFSETQ. Regarding this clone: Its target is unknown. This may come from a read error, since a much larger clone is one base off. The same CDR3 is also encoded by other DNA sequences in this sample.

Whole-study findings and limits: Clonotype sharing among donors was thought likely to change with sequencing depth.

Measured with immunoSEQ multiplex PCR; TCRdb has only the in-frame clones, and not every one. The sample contains approximately 1.1 million clones, about four fifths of which appear only once. The receptor comes from a man between 18 and 35 years old in good health. Some clones in this sample may be carry-over from other donors' samples. The sequenced sample was memory CD4+ T cells from PBMCs. Subset meaning: CD45RA-negative fraction. J is TRBJ1-3 and V is TRBV5-1; TRBD1 aligns across 7 bases. CDR3 sequence (DNA): TGCGCCAGCAGCTTGCAGGGGGCTGGAAACACCATATATTTT. Its protein product is CASSLQGAGNTIYF.